This T cell receptor (beta chain) was identified in a study of blood T cell repertoires in COVID-19. Turning to the study itself: Sites across the United States, Italy and Spain contributed samples from acute and convalescent COVID-19. PBMCs, B-cell-depleted T cells, or T cells were the source of the cDNA or gDNA that made up the material.

The CDR3 consists of 14 residues. Germline loops: CDR1 LNHDA, CDR2 SQIVND (reference sequence). V gave up 8 bases and J gave up 1 base, with 12 bases separating them. In the source study's methods: It was from reference gene primer amplification that nucleated cell counts were estimated. TCRdb's copy holds only in-frame clones and misses some; the assay was immunoSEQ multiplex PCR. The V and J calls and the clone size are those of that table, but D and trimming were determined from the DNA. The sample lists about 230,000 clones; just under 90% were seen once. A Seattle source enrolled patients during active infection and followed them longitudinally.

This sequence joins TRBV19 and TRBJ2-1, with a weak D call TRBD1 (7 bases). The sequenced material came from peripheral blood. The TCR originated in a man aged 25-40 years with COVID-19, enrolled during active disease. For the CDR3, the DNA is TGTGCCAGTCGGTCAGGGGGGTCCTACAATGAGCAGTTCTTC. This codes for CASRSGGSYNEQFF.